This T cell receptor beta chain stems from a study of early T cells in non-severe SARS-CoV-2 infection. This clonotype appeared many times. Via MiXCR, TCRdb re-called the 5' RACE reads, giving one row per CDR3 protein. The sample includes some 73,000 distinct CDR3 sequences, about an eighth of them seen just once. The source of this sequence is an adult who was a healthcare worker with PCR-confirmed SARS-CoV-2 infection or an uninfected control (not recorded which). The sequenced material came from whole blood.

The DNA for the CDR3 is TGTGCCAGCAGTCCTGGGACTAGCGAAACGAGGGGGCAAGAGACCCAGTACTTC. Protein: CASSPGTSETRGQETQYF. The rearrangement uses TRBV28 and TRBJ2-5; TRBD2 matches 10 bases. V lost 5 bases, J lost 2 bases, and 14 bases stayed unmatched. Germline CDR1 MDHEN, CDR2 SYDVKM. This CDR3 is 18 amino acids long.